This TCR beta chain is from a study of CD8 T cells in Susac syndrome. Reverse transcription of about 0.5 to 1 ug RNA used random hexamers. From the immunoSEQ multiplex PCR reads, TCRdb called clonotypes with MiXCR, one entry per CDR3 protein. Of about 100,000 distinct CDR3 sequences listed, nearly 97% are singletons. The CDR3 extends over 14 amino acids. The V segment lost 3 bases and the J segment 9 bases; nucleotides outside the gene matches: 7. Germline CDR1 is SNHLY and CDR2 is FYNNEI. Sequenced material: CD8+ T cells from PBMCs. J is TRBJ2-1 and V is TRBV2; TRBD2 matches 8 bases. This receptor was obtained from a human donor with Susac syndrome. The CDR3 DNA follows: TGTGCCAGCAGTGAGGGACTAGTTGGCGGTGAGCAGTTCTTC. It translates to CASSEGLVGGEQFF. The full variable domain, its missing parts supplied by reference TRBV2 and TRBJ2-1, is EPEVTQTPSHQVTQMGQEVILRCVPISNHLYFYWYRQILGQKVEFLVSFYNNEISEKSEIFDDQFSVERPDGSNFTLKIRSTKLEDSAMYFCASSEGLVGGEQFFGPGTRLTVL.